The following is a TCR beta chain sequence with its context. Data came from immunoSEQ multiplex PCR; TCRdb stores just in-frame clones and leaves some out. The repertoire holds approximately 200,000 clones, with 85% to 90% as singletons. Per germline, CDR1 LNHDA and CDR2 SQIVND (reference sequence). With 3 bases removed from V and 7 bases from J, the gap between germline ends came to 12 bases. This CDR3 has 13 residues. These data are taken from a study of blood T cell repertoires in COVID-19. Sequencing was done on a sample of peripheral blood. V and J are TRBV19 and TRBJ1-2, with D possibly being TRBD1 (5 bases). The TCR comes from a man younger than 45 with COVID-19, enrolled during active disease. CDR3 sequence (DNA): TGTGCCAGTAGTATTCAGGGAGGATTTGGCTACACCTTC. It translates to CASSIQGGFGYTF.